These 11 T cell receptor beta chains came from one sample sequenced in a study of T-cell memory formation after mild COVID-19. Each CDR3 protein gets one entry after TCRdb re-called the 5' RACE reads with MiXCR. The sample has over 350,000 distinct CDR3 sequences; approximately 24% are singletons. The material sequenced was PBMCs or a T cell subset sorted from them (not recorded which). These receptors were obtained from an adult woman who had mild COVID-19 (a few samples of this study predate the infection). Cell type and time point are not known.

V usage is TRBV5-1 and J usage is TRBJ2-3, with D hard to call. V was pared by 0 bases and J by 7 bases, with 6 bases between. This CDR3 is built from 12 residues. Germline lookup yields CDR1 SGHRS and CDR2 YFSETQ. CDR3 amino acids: CASSLEGHTQYF. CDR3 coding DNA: TGCGCCAGCAGCTTGGAGGGTCATACGCAGTATTTT.

The CDR3 nucleotides read TGTGCCAGCAGCGAACTAGTTTGGGAGACCCAGTACTTC. This sequence encodes CASSELVWETQYF. The rearrangement joins TRBV7-9 to TRBJ2-5; perhaps TRBD2 as D (5 bases). CDR1 is SEHNR and CDR2 is FQNEAQ in the germline V gene (reference sequence). Trimming shortened V by 5 bases and J by 5 bases, and 12 bases separated the two germline ends. The CDR3 extends over 13 amino acids.

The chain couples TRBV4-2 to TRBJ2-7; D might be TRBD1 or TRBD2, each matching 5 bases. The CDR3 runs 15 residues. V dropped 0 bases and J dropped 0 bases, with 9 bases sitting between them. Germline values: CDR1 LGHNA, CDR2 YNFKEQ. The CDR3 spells CASSQEGESSYEQYF. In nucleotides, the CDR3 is TGTGCCAGCAGCCAAGAAGGGGAGAGCTCCTACGAGCAGTACTTC.

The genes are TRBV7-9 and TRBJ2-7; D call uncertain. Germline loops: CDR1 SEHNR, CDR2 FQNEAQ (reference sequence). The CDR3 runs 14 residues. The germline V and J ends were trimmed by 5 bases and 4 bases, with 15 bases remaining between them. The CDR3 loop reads CASSPYTASYEQYF. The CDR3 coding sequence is TGTGCCAGCAGCCCCTATACGGCTTCGTACGAGCAGTACTTC.

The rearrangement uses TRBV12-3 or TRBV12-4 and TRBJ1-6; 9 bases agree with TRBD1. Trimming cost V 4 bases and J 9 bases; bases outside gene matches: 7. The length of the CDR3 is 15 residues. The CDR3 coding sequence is TGTGCCAGCAGTTCCGCCGGGACAGGGACTTCACCCCTCCACTTT. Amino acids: CASSSAGTGTSPLHF.

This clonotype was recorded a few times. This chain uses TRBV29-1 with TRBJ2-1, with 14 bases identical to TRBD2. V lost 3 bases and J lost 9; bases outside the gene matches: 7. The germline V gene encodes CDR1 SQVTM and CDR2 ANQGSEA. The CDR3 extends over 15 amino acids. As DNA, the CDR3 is TGCAGCGTTGATCGAGGGACTAGCGGGAGTTTTGAGCAGTTCTTC. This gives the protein CSVDRGTSGSFEQFF.

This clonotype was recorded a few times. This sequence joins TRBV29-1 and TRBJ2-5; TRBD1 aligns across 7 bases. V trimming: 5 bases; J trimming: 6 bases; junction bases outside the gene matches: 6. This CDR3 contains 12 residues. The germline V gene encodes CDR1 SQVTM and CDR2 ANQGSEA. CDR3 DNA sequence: TGCAGCGTTACCCGACAGGGAAAGACCCAGTACTTC. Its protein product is CSVTRQGKTQYF.

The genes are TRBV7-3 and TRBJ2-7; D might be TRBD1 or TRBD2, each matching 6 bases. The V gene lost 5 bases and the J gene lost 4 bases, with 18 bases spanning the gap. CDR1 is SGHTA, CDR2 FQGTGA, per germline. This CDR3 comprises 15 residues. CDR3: CASSPNGGSGYEQYF. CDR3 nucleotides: TGTGCCAGCAGCCCGAACGGGGGCAGCGGGTACGAGCAGTACTTC.

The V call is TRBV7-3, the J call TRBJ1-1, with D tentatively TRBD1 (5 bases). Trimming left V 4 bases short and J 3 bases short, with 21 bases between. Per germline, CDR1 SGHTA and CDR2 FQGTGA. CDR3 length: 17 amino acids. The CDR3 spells CASSSLPSAGGDTEAFF. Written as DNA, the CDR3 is TGTGCCAGCAGCTCTCTCCCCAGCGCGGGGGGGGACACTGAAGCTTTCTTT.

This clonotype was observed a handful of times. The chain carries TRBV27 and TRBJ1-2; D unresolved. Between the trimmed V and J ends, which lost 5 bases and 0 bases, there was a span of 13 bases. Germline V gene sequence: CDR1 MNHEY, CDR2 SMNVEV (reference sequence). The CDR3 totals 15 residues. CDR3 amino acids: CASSPRADANYGYTF. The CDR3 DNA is TGTGCCAGCAGTCCAAGGGCAGATGCTAACTATGGCTACACCTTC.

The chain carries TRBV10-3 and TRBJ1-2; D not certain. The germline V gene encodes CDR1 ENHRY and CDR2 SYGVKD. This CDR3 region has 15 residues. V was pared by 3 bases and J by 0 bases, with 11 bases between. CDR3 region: CAISERSSPNYGYTF. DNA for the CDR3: TGTGCCATCAGTGAAAGGAGTTCCCCTAACTATGGCTACACCTTC.